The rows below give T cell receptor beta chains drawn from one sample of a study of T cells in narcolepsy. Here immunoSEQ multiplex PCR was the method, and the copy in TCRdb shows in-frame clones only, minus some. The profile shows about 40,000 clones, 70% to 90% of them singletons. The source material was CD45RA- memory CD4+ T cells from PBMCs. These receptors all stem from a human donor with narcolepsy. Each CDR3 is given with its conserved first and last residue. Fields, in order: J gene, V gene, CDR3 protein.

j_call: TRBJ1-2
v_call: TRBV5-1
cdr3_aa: CASNPDGANYGYTF

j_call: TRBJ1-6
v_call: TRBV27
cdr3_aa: CASSFGTALSSLHF

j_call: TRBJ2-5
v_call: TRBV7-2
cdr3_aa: CASSPYWGGETQYF

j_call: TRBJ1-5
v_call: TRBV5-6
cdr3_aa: CASSSGQLLGQPQHF

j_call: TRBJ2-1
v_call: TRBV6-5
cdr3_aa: CASREPGRHNEQFF

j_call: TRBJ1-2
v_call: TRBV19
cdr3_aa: CASSITGQGFYGYTF

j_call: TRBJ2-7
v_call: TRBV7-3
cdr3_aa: CASSKSSDFGYEQYF

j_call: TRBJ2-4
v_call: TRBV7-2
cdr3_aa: CASQRTALAKNIQYF

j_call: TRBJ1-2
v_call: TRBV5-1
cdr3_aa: CASSRDSNLGGYTF

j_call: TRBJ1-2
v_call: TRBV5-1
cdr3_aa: CASNRDGTNYGYTF

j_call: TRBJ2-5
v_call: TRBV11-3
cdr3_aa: CASSLGGTTYF

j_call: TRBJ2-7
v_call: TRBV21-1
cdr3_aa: CASTDSVDEQYF

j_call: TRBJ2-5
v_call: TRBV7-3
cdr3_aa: CASSLFSGGQETQYF

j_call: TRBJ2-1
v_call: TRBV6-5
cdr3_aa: CASSEADNEQFF

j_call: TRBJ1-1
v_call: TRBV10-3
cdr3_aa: CAIRGTGGNTEAFF

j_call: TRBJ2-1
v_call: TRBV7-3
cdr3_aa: CASSLISSGLYNEQFF

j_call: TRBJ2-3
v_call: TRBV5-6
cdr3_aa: CASSQGQGAITDTQYF

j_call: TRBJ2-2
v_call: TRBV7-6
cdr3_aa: CASSITSGGPGELFF

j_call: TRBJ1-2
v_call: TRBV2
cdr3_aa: CASSEDGNGYTF

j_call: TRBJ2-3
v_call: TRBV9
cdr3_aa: CASSVGGSTDTQYF

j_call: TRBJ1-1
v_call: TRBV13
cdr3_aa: CASSLNYGPRTEAFF

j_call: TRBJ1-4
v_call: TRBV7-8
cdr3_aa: CASSSKRFPGLNEKLFF

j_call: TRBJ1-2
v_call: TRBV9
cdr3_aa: CASSVDGVGVYGYTF

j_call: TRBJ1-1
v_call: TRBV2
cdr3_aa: CASILGLEPPEAFF

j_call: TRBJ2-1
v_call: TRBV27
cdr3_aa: CASSPWGGDEQFF

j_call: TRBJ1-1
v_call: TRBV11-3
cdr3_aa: CASSARGRGAEAFF

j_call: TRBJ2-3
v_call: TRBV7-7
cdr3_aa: CASSPSQVADTQYF

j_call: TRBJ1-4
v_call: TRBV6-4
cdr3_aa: CASSFRDRPSQNEKLFF

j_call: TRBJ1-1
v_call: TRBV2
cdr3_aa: CASRANTEAFF

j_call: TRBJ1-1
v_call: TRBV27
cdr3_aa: CASSPKFSVNTEAFF

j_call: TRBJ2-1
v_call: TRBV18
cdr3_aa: CASSLKADNEQFF

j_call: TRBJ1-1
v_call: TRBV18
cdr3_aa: CASSRGAANTEAFF

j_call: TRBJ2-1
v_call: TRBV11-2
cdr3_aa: CASSPRTRVNEQFF

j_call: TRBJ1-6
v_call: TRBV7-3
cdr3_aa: CASSLSPTGTPLHF

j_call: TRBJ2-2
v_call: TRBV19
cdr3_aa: CASSISRTNTGELFF

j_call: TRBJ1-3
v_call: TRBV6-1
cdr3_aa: CASSTDPGNTIYF

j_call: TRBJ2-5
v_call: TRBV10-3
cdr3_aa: CATRQVGSETQYF

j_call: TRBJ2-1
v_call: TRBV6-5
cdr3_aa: CASMEGGSSYNEQFF

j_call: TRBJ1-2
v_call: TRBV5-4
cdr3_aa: CASSLNTDNYGYTF

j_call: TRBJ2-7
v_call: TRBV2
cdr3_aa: CASSERALYEQYF

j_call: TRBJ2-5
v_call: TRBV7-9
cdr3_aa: CASSFWDGKETQYF

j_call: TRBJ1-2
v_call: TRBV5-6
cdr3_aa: CASSPFEDRVMNGYTF

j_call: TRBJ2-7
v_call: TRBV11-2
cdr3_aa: CASSFSGREQYF

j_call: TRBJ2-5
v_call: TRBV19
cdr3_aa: CASRQSGETQYF

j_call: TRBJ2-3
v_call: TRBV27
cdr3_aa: CASRPAGGPGTQYF

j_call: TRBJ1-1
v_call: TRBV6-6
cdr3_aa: CASFPFPNSGDTEAFF

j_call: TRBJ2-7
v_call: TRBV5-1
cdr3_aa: CASSLAPGQAGLWYF

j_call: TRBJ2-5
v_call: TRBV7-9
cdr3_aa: CAGRRNQETQYF

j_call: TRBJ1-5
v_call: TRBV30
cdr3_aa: CAWSIGQYSNQPQHF

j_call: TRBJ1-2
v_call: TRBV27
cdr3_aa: CASSSSTGDYGYTF